What follows describes a single T cell receptor beta chain. The data originate from a study of blood T cell repertoires in COVID-19. Study overall: Specimens from acute and convalescent COVID-19 originated in the United States, Italy and Spain.

TCRdb keeps only in-frame clones here, not all; method: immunoSEQ multiplex PCR. Of 150,000 to 200,000 clones listed, approximately 83% are singletons. Germline-derived CDR1 and CDR2 are SEHNR and FQNEAQ (reference sequence). The junction had 21 bases not matched to a gene; V was cut back by 5 bases and J by 8 bases. There are 19 residues in the CDR3. The clonotype originates from a woman aged 80 or older with acute or convalescent COVID-19. The chain joins TRBV7-9 to TRBJ1-4; 9 nucleotides align to TRBD1. Sample: peripheral blood. The CDR3 DNA sequence: TGTGCCAGCAGCGTGAGACAGGGGGATATAATGTTGGTTTCGGAAAAACTGTTTTTT. Its protein product is CASSVRQGDIMLVSEKLFF.